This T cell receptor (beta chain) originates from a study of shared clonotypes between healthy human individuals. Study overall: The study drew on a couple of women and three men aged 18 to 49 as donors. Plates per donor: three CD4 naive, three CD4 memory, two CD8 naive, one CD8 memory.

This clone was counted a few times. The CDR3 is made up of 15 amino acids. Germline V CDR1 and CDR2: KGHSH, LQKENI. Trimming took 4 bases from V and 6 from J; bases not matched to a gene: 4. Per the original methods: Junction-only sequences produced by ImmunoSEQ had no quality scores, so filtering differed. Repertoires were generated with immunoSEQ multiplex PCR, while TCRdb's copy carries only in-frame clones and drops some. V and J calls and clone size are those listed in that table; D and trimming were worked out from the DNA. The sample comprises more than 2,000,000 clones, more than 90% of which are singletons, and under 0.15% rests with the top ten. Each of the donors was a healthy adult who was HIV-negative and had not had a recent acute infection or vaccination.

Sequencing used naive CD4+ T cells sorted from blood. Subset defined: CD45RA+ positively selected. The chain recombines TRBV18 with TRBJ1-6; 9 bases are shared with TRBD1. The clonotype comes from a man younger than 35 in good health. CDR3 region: CASSQGQGINSPLHF. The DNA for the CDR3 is TGTGCCAGCTCACAGGGACAGGGTATTAATTCACCCCTCCACTTT.